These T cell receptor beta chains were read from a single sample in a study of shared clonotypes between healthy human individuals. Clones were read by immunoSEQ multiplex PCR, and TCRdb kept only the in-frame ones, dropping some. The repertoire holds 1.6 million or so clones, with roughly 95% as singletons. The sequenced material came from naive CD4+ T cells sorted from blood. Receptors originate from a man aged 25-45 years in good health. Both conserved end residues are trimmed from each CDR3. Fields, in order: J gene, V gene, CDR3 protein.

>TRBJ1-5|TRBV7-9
ASSFIAQPQH
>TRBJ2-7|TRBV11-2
ASSLWREREQY
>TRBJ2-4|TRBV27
ASSLNRGWDIQY
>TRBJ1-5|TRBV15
ATSRGGDQPQH
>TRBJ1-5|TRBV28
ASSPPGQGVESQH
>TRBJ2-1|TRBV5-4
ASSTGTGDNEQF
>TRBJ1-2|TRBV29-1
SVRDVALNGYT
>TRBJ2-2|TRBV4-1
ASSQVRQGLTGELF
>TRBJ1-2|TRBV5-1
ASSTGQGYGYT
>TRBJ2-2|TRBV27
ASSLVGGPEALYLGELF
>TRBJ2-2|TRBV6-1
ASSEGRIGELF
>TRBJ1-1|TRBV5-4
ASSGTLMNTEAF
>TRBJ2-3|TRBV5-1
ASSLDPSGGTDTQY
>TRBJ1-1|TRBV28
ASSLLGNAF
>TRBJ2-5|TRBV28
AIGGETQY
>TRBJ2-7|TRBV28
ASSTPSPYEQY
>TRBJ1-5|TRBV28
ASSLLTNQPQH
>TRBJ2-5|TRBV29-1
SVLLRVTGWETQY
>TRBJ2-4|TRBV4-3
ASSQRLKAGSIQY
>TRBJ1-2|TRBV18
ASSLSREGYT
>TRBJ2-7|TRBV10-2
ASASSYEQY
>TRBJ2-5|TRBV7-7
ASSLVPGQETQY
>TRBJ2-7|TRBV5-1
ASSLALDHQQY
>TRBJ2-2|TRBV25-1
ASSSKSNTGELF
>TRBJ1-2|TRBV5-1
ASSPGQLYGYT
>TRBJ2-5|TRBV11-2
ASSLDHGGQETQY
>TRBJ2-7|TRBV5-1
ASSQGVYEQY
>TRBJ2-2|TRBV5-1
ASSVATQNTGELF
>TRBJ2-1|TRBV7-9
ASSPTIQSYNEQF
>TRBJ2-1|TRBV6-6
ASSYPARHNEQF
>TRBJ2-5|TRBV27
ASSFGQGATQY
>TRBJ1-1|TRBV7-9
ASSYTDMNTEAF
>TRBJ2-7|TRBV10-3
AISQVGTEQY
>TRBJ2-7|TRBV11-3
ASSLGGPYEQY
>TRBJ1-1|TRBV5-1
ASSLGQGLAMNTEAF
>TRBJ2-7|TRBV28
ASNTQGRQAYEQY
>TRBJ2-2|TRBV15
ATSQDRAYTGELF
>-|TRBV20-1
SARVGNEQY
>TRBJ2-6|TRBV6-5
ASRTPSGANVLT
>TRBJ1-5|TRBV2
ASRTQNQPQH
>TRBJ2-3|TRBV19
ASSTQLSTDTQY
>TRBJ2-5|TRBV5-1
ASSLIAAQETQY
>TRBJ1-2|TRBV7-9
ASSPLRDRYGYT
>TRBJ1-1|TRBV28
ASGGYRGRYTEAF
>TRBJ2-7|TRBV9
ASSVGLAGSYEQY
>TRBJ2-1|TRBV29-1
SGEGAYNEQF
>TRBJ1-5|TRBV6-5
ATERSWGNQPQH
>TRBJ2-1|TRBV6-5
ASSPHGVLRNEQF
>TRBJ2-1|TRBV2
ASSALAGGINEQF
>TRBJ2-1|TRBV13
ASSLAGGFGDEQF